Following are 20 T cell receptor beta chains from one sample sequenced in a study of OX40 agonist ivuxolimab in advanced cancers. The repertoire was sequenced with immunoSEQ multiplex PCR; TCRdb's copy has only in-frame clones and lacks some. The sample has about 89,000 clones; about nine tenths are singletons. Sequencing used CD4+ or CD8+ T cells sorted from blood, obtained in a trial of the OX40 agonist ivuxolimab. These receptors were collected from an adult with an advanced solid tumor such as melanoma, head and neck, liver or kidney cancer.

The gene calls are TRBV5-1 and TRBJ1-1; TRBD1 might be the D (6 bases). Germline loops: CDR1 SGHRS, CDR2 YFSETQ. This CDR3 region has 14 residues. V was clipped by 0 bases and J by 5 bases, with 11 bases between them. For the CDR3, the DNA is TGCGCCAGCAGCTTGGACAGGGTAGAGACTGAAGCTTTCTTT. It is translated as CASSLDRVETEAFF.

The V gene is TRBV30, the J gene TRBJ2-5; maybe TRBD1 (6 bases). The germline V gene has CDR1 GTSNPN and CDR2 SVGIG (reference sequence). CDR3 length: 13 residues. V shed 5 bases and J shed 1 base, with 11 bases lying between them. CDR3 in DNA: TGTGCCTGGGGACAGATACTCCAAGAGACCCAGTACTTC. Its protein product is CAWGQILQETQYF.

This rearrangement joins TRBV29-1 to TRBJ2-7; the match to TRBD1 covers 11 bases. This CDR3 spans 14 amino acids. The germline V gene has CDR1 SQVTM and CDR2 ANQGSEA. The V and J ends lost 4 bases and 6 bases, in that order; junction bases with no gene match: 8. CDR3 amino acids: CSVVLSGTGGEQYF. The CDR3 DNA reads as TGCAGCGTTGTCTTATCCGGGACAGGGGGCGAGCAGTACTTC.

The chain couples TRBV7-2 to TRBJ2-5, with TRBD1 matching over 9 bases. Trimming at V came to 1 base and at J to 5 bases, leaving 5 bases not matched to a gene. The CDR3 extends over 15 amino acids. Germline V gene data show CDR1 as SGHTA and CDR2 as FQGNSA. CDR3 in amino acids: CASSLGQGVWETQYF. CDR3 DNA: TGTGCCAGCAGCTTAGGACAGGGGGTGTGGGAGACCCAGTACTTC.

This clone showed up just once. V gene TRBV28 combines with J gene TRBJ2-5; TRBD2 aligns across 8 bases. Germline CDR1 reads MDHEN; CDR2 reads SYDVKM. The V gene end was trimmed by 6 bases and the J gene end by 5 bases; junction bases not matched to a gene: 2. This CDR3 spans 12 amino acids. This chain's CDR3 is CASSRGGETQYF. CDR3 coding DNA: TGTGCCAGCAGCCGCGGGGGGGAGACCCAGTACTTC.

This clone was found a few times. The chain carries TRBV27 and TRBJ2-3; 11 bases align to TRBD2. The CDR3 is made up of 17 amino acids. The V and J ends lost 5 bases and 1 base, in that order; junction bases with no gene match: 8. Germline V gene sequence: CDR1 MNHEY, CDR2 SMNVEV (reference sequence). In nucleotides, the CDR3 is TGTGCCAGCAGTAGCGAGACTAGCGGGACCCGCACAGATACGCAGTATTTT. Its translation is CASSSETSGTRTDTQYF.

The V and J genes are TRBV19 and TRBJ2-7, with 7 bases identical to TRBD1. In germline, CDR1 is LNHDA, CDR2 SQIVND (reference sequence). The V and J ends lost 7 bases and 3 bases, in that order; junction bases with no gene match: 9. The CDR3 spans 14 residues. The CDR3 DNA follows: TGTGCCAGTACTCCCACAGGGGCAATCTACGAGCAGTACTTC. Protein: CASTPTGAIYEQYF. Full variable domain (missing parts from reference TRBV19 and TRBJ2-7): DGGITQSPKYLFRKEGQNVTLSCEQNLNHDAMYWYRQDPGQGLRLIYYSQIVNDFQKGDIAEGYSVSREKKESFPLTVTSAQKNPTAFYLCASTPTGAIYEQYFGPGTRLTVT.

The chain joins TRBV6-1 to TRBJ2-3; D is undetermined. V lost 3 bases to trimming and J lost 0 bases, with 16 bases between them. Per germline, CDR1 MNHNS and CDR2 SASEGT. The CDR3 is made up of 17 amino acids. The CDR3 nucleotides read TGTGCCAGCAGTGACCCGAGCGACGGATTTAGCACAGATACGCAGTATTTT. It yields the protein CASSDPSDGFSTDTQYF.

The rearrangement links TRBV28 to TRBJ2-6; 8 nucleotides match TRBD1. The CDR3 runs to 18 residues. With V trimmed by 5 bases and J by 0 bases, 9 bases remained unmatched. The germline CDR1 and CDR2 sequences are MDHEN and SYDVKM. This CDR3 reads CASSSPGQDPSGANVLTF. CDR3 coding DNA: TGTGCCAGCAGTAGCCCGGGACAGGACCCCTCTGGGGCCAACGTCCTGACTTTC.

CDR3 sequence reads: CASSLPRGERGIDTQYF. CDR3 coding DNA: TGCGCCAGCAGCTTGCCCCGGGGGGAGCGGGGGATAGATACGCAGTATTTT. The chain couples TRBV5-1 to TRBJ2-3, with 8 bases that match TRBD2. J lost 5 bases, V lost 1 base, and 12 bases had no gene match. Germline CDR1 SGHRS, CDR2 YFSETQ. This CDR3 region has 17 residues.

The J gene is TRBJ2-3, the V gene TRBV7-2; D remains unclear. This CDR3 region has 17 residues. The ends were cut back, 0 bases at V and 1 base at J, with 14 bases in the middle. Germline CDR1 is SGHTA and CDR2 is FQGNSA. CDR3 nucleotides: TGTGCCAGCAGCTTAGCGGGCTGGTCGTTGGGCACAGATACGCAGTATTTT. Translating gives CASSLAGWSLGTDTQYF. The variable domain in full, with the rest retrieved from reference TRBV7-2 and TRBJ2-3, is GAGVSQSPSNKVTEKGKDVELRCDPISGHTALYWYRQSLGQGLEFLIYFQGNSAPDKSGLPSDRFSAERTGGSVSTLTIQRTQQEDSAVYLCASSLAGWSLGTDTQYFGPGTRLTVL.

The chain carries TRBV6-6 and TRBJ1-5; D unresolved. Per the germline V gene, CDR1 is MNHNY and CDR2 is SVGAGI (reference sequence). V lost 2 bases and J 2 bases, leaving 7 bases between the germline ends. This CDR3 contains 14 residues. CDR3 residues: CASSYTDGNQPQHF. The CDR3 DNA reads TGTGCCAGCAGTTACACCGACGGCAATCAGCCCCAGCATTTT.

The chain combines TRBV19 with TRBJ2-7; D gene ambiguous. CDR1 LNHDA and CDR2 SQIVND come from the germline V gene (reference sequence). With 5 bases removed from V and 1 base from J, the gap between germline ends came to 12 bases. The CDR3 consists of 14 residues. CDR3 nucleotides: TGTGCCAGTAGTGGACCTGAGACATCCTACGAGCAGTACTTC. Residues: CASSGPETSYEQYF. Supplemented by reference TRBV19 and TRBJ2-7, the full variable domain reads DGGITQSPKYLFRKEGQNVTLSCEQNLNHDAMYWYRQDPGQGLRLIYYSQIVNDFQKGDIAEGYSVSREKKESFPLTVTSAQKNPTAFYLCASSGPETSYEQYFGPGTRLTVT.

The chain has TRBV28 and TRBJ1-1; maybe TRBD1 (6 bases). Per germline, CDR1 MDHEN and CDR2 SYDVKM. The V end was cut by 4 bases, the J end by 8 bases, with 23 bases between. This CDR3 comprises 16 residues. CDR3 sequence reads: CASSSREAGTLGEAFF. In DNA form, the CDR3 reads TGTGCCAGCAGTTCCCGGGAAGCCGGGACATTGGGGGAAGCTTTCTTT.

J is TRBJ2-1 and V is TRBV7-2; maybe TRBD1 (6 bases). The CDR3 loop spans 14 amino acids. V was clipped by 6 bases and J by 8 bases, with 17 bases between them. Looked up from germline, CDR1 is SGHTA and CDR2 is FQGNSA. CDR3 region: CASRVNTGNDEQFF. CDR3 bases: TGTGCCAGCAGGGTAAATACAGGGAATGATGAGCAGTTCTTC.

The chain joins TRBV6-1 to TRBJ2-5, with TRBD2 matching over 8 bases. V shed 0 bases, J shed 3 bases, and the junction held 3 bases outside the gene matches. Germline CDR1 MNHNS, CDR2 SASEGT. The CDR3 runs to 15 residues. The CDR3 coding sequence is TGTGCCAGCAGTGAAGCCGGAGCGGGGGAAGAGACCCAGTACTTC. Its translation is CASSEAGAGEETQYF.

The chain uses TRBV18 and TRBJ1-4; D gene ambiguous. V lost 3 bases to trimming and J lost 6 bases, with 14 bases between them. Germline assignment: CDR1 KGHSH and CDR2 LQKENI. The CDR3 covers 15 residues. CDR3 bases: TGTGCCAGCTCACCGTCGACCGGGTTTGATGAAAAACTGTTTTTT. Amino acids: CASSPSTGFDEKLFF.

This chain links TRBV4-3 with TRBJ2-7; TRBD1 or TRBD2 may be the D gene (5 bases each). V gave up 0 bases and J gave up 3 bases, with 12 bases separating them. Germline values: CDR1 LGHNA, CDR2 YSLEER. The CDR3 extends over 15 amino acids. CDR3 region: CASSQDHGASYEQYF. The DNA for the CDR3 is TGCGCCAGCAGCCAAGATCACGGGGCTAGCTACGAGCAGTACTTC.

V and J are TRBV7-2 and TRBJ1-4; unclear D gene. CDR3 length equals 14 residues. Germline loops: CDR1 SGHTA, CDR2 FQGNSA. V was pared by 4 bases and J by 6 bases, with 12 bases between. CDR3 sequence: CASSSPRTYEKLFF. CDR3 bases: TGTGCCAGCAGCTCCCCAAGGACTTATGAAAAACTGTTTTTT.

This sequence joins TRBV2 and TRBJ2-7; D is unresolved. This CDR3 comprises 11 residues. V lost 5 bases to trimming and J lost 1 base, with 3 bases between them. The germline V gene has CDR1 SNHLY and CDR2 FYNNEI. CDR3 region: CASSWSYEQYF. Written as DNA, the CDR3 is TGTGCCAGCAGTTGGTCCTACGAGCAGTACTTC.